Listed here are 17 T cell receptor beta chains from one sample, sequenced in a study of shared T cell receptors in the human thymus. The assay was immunoSEQ multiplex PCR, and TCRdb's table has in-frame clones only and misses some. The data hold about 380,000 clones, with over 90% observed a single time. Material for sequencing was thymocytes. The source of these receptors is a human donor.

The chain joins TRBV10-3 to TRBJ2-3; tentative D call: TRBD2 (5 bases). Per germline, CDR1 ENHRY and CDR2 SYGVKD. Trimming removed 8 bases from V and 0 bases from J, with 15 bases in between. The CDR3 loop spans 15 amino acids. CDR3 sequence: CAISDSAASTDTQYF. DNA for the CDR3: TGTGCCATCTCCGATAGCGCGGCTAGCACAGATACGCAGTATTTT.

V and J are TRBV5-1 and TRBJ2-1; 15 nucleotides line up with TRBD2. The germline gives CDR1 SGHRS, CDR2 YFSETQ. The CDR3 loop spans 19 amino acids. Trimming cost V 0 bases and J 4 bases; bases outside gene matches: 8. The CDR3 nucleotides are TGCGCCAGCAGCTTGGGAGTCGGGACTAGCGGGAGGTTATACAATGAGCAGTTCTTC. This translates into CASSLGVGTSGRLYNEQFF.

V gene TRBV28 combines with J gene TRBJ1-5; D is unresolved. Between the trimmed V and J ends, which lost 3 bases and 11 bases, there was a span of 26 bases. The CDR3 covers 17 residues. The germline gives CDR1 MDHEN, CDR2 SYDVKM. The CDR3 DNA reads TGTGCCAGCAGTTTCGCACACCATCGCCAGGCTGCTAGGTCCCAGCATTTT. It encodes CASSFAHHRQAARSQHF.

This chain joins TRBV4-1 and TRBJ2-3, with TRBD2 matching 7 bases. This CDR3 is built from 19 residues. Germline loops: CDR1 MGHRA, CDR2 YSYEKL. Trimming cost V 8 bases and J 0 bases; bases outside gene matches: 20. The CDR3 DNA sequence: TGCGCCAGCCAGGGTCGTGGGGGGGTCCCTGGGGGGAGCACAGATACGCAGTATTTT. This codes for CASQGRGGVPGGSTDTQYF.

The J gene is TRBJ2-1, the V gene TRBV11-2; the D call may be TRBD1 or TRBD2 (6 bases each). The CDR3 spans 15 residues. V gave up 1 base and J gave up 4 bases, with 11 bases separating them. In germline, CDR1 is SGHAT, CDR2 FQNNGV. CDR3 DNA: TGTGCCAGCAGCTTAGGACTAGGGGGTTACAATGAGCAGTTCTTC. Amino acid sequence: CASSLGLGGYNEQFF.

The rearrangement uses TRBV4-1 and TRBJ1-3, with D possibly TRBD1 on 6 matching bases. Trimming stripped 8 bases from V and 0 bases from J, with 17 bases between. Germline values: CDR1 MGHRA, CDR2 YSYEKL. This CDR3 has 16 residues. The CDR3 reads CASSRGQSFSGNTIYF. The CDR3 DNA reads TGCGCCAGCTCTAGAGGACAGTCTTTCTCTGGAAACACCATATATTTT.

The chain links TRBV7-2 to TRBJ2-1; 12 bases are shared with TRBD2. V lost 1 base and J lost 2; bases outside the gene matches: 3. The germline gives CDR1 SGHTA, CDR2 FQGNSA. The CDR3 contains 17 residues. The CDR3 here is CASSLVWTSGTYNEQFF. CDR3 bases: TGTGCCAGCAGCTTAGTGTGGACTAGCGGGACCTACAATGAGCAGTTCTTC.

The genes are TRBV7-9 and TRBJ2-7; D gene unclear. Trimming cost V 1 base and J 7 bases, with 8 bases left between them. The CDR3 length is 12 residues. CDR1 is SEHNR, CDR2 FQNEAQ, per germline (reference sequence). The CDR3 DNA reads as TGTGCCAGCAGCTTAGTGAGTATGGAGCAGTACTTC. Translated, it gives CASSLVSMEQYF.

This clone has only one observation. This rearrangement joins TRBV25-1 to TRBJ1-5; D gene ambiguous. CDR1 and CDR2 (germline): MGHDK, SYGVNS. V was shortened by 6 bases and J by 8 bases, with 14 bases between the two germline ends. This CDR3 region has 13 residues. CDR3 region: CASRAGLFEPQHF. DNA of the CDR3: TGTGCCAGCAGAGCAGGATTGTTTGAGCCCCAGCATTTT.

The chain employs TRBV11-2 and TRBJ2-7; TRBD1 is a possible D gene (5 bases). In germline, CDR1 is SGHAT, CDR2 FQNNGV. The V and J ends lost 5 bases and 9 bases respectively, with 23 bases between them. This CDR3 region has 15 residues. The CDR3 DNA is TGTGCCAGCAGCACATTAGGGGTTGGGGATCCCAGGCAGTACTTC. Residues: CASSTLGVGDPRQYF.

The V gene is TRBV19, the J gene TRBJ2-3; 8 nucleotides agree with TRBD1. Trimming removed 5 bases from V and 4 bases from J; junction bases left unmatched: 11. The CDR3 loop spans 16 amino acids. Germline V lookup: CDR1 LNHDA, CDR2 SQIVND (reference sequence). The CDR3 is CASSGAGTGTADTQYF. The CDR3 DNA is TGTGCCAGTAGTGGGGCCGGGACAGGAACCGCAGATACGCAGTATTTT. The full variable domain, in which reference TRBV19 and TRBJ2-3 provide the parts outside the CDR3, is DGGITQSPKYLFRKEGQNVTLSCEQNLNHDAMYWYRQDPGQGLRLIYYSQIVNDFQKGDIAEGYSVSREKKESFPLTVTSAQKNPTAFYLCASSGAGTGTADTQYFGPGTRLTVL.

V is TRBV7-7 and J is TRBJ2-7; 9 bases are a match to TRBD1. The CDR3 is 15 amino acids. Trimming cost V 5 bases and J 0 bases; bases outside gene matches: 5. The germline V gene encodes CDR1 SSHAT and CDR2 FNYEAQ (reference sequence). Here the CDR3 reads CASSPGQGASYEQYF. The CDR3 DNA is TGTGCCAGCAGCCCGGGACAGGGTGCCTCCTACGAGCAGTACTTC.

This clone appeared a single time. The chain employs TRBV27 and TRBJ1-6; no clear D. Germline loops: CDR1 MNHEY, CDR2 SMNVEV (reference sequence). V lost 5 bases to trimming and J lost 14 bases, with 25 bases between them. There are 16 residues in the CDR3. The CDR3 DNA is TGTGCCAGCAGTATACTGCCATTAGTGTCTTTATCGGCCCTCCACTTT. Protein product: CASSILPLVSLSALHF.

The V and J genes are TRBV7-6 and TRBJ2-7; 8 bases are shared with TRBD1. Looked up from germline, CDR1 is SGHVS and CDR2 is FNYEAQ. V was pared by 5 bases and J by 4 bases, with 13 bases of the junction left unmatched. The CDR3 totals 16 residues. As DNA, the CDR3 is TGTGCCAGCAGCAAGAAGCCGGGACAGGAACCTTACGAGCAGTACTTC. Its translation: CASSKKPGQEPYEQYF.

The gene calls are TRBV27 and TRBJ2-7; no definite D call. CDR1 and CDR2 (germline): MNHEY, SMNVEV (reference sequence). The CDR3 totals 13 residues. The germline V and J ends were trimmed by 9 bases and 2 bases, with 14 bases remaining between them. Here the CDR3 reads CASQLGSPYEQYF. DNA of the CDR3: TGTGCCAGTCAGTTAGGCAGCCCCTACGAGCAGTACTTC.

This chain connects TRBV7-9 to TRBJ2-5, with 7 bases matching TRBD1. The CDR3 extends over 14 amino acids. V was pared by 3 bases and J by 5 bases, with 6 bases of the junction left unmatched. Germline CDR1 and CDR2: SEHNR and FQNEAQ (reference sequence). CDR3 sequence reads: CASSFTGDRETQYF. The CDR3 nucleotides read TGTGCCAGCAGCTTCACAGGGGATCGGGAGACCCAGTACTTC.

The rearrangement joins TRBV5-1 to TRBJ2-2; a weak D match, TRBD1 (6 bases). Germline V gene lookup returns CDR1 SGHRS and CDR2 YFSETQ. This CDR3 region has 18 residues. Trimming stripped 2 bases from V and 3 bases from J, with 20 bases between. The CDR3 sequence is CASSLPWGPGQHTGELFF. CDR3 sequence (DNA): TGCGCCAGCAGCTTACCTTGGGGACCTGGACAGCACACCGGGGAGCTGTTTTTT.